This T cell receptor beta chain is drawn from a study of CD8 T cells in ankylosing spondylitis (dated by TCRdb to between 2016 and 2019). Some background on the complete study: To find TCR variants linked to disease, the study profiled T cell receptor beta repertoires in ankylosing spondylitis patients and healthy donors. The full study cohort comprised approximately 23 ankylosing spondylitis patients and 110 or so healthy donors. Peripheral blood was sampled, and synovial fluid was additionally collected from ankylosing spondylitis patients. General conclusions and limits of the study: Blood from ankylosing spondylitis patients appeared to be characterized by a TCR beta motif made up of several highly homologous amino acid variants. The disease-linked clones showed a CD8+ phenotype and occurred at relatively low frequencies in peripheral blood. Some motif variants were previously reported in synovial fluid and blood of reactive arthritis patients, suggesting common disease-initiation mechanisms. The disease-linked clones were reported to be significantly enriched in matched synovial fluid samples from ankylosing spondylitis patients.

The run used an Illumina HiSeq 2500. Quantitative 5'-RACE with molecular barcodes was the method used to prepare the TCR beta libraries. The authors' analysis ran thus. A new computational method, built on a probabilistic model of VDJ rearrangement, was used to identify disease-linked TCR variants. Through fastp at Q25 and MiXCR, TCRdb rebuilt clones from the public reads, retaining in-frame beta chains. Entries are consolidated by CDR3 protein sequence, retaining the most common genes and DNA. TCRdb, not the authors, supplied the V and J calls. The sample contains more than 150,000 distinct CDR3 sequences, around a tenth of them found a single time. The ten largest clones capture 25% to 30% of the sample. At the junction V is shortened by 0 bases and J by 5 bases; bases outside the gene matches: 20. The CDR3 numbers 22 residues from cysteine through phenylalanine. The sequence is cut down to CDR3 DNA, 66 bases in frame from base 1. CDR1 and CDR2 (LNHNV, YYDKDF) derive from the germline V gene (reference sequence).

This clonotype was picked up many times. Its antigen is currently not known. Qualities for individual bases were not recorded, and no much larger clone is one base off. The receptor comes from a male donor with ankylosing spondylitis or in good health (not recorded which). The chain joins TRBV15 to TRBJ2-2, with 11 central nucleotides matching TRBD2. Sequenced material: blood, either unsorted or a sorted T cell fraction (not recorded which). The CDR3 loop reads CATSRDPSVLSGRALGTGELFF. DNA sequence: TGTGCCACCAGCAGAGATCCCTCCGTGCTTAGCGGGAGGGCCCTCGGTACCGGGGAGCTGTTTTTT.